The 18 T cell receptor beta chains in this list originate from one sample, sequenced in a study of shared clonotypes between healthy human individuals. Assay used: immunoSEQ multiplex PCR; TCRdb lists only in-frame clones, some missing. The sample includes 2 million to 2.5 million clones, roughly 95% of them seen just once. Sequences were obtained from naive CD4+ T cells sorted from blood. Subset noted: CD45RA+ positively selected. These TCRs come from a man aged 18-30 years in good health.

V gene TRBV10-2 combines with J gene TRBJ2-1; the D gene is possibly TRBD1 (6 bases). The V end was cut by 8 bases, the J end by 3 bases, with 26 bases between. The CDR3 runs 18 residues. Germline V lookup: CDR1 WSHSY, CDR2 SAAADI. This chain's CDR3 is CASPPLLLTGRFYNEQFF. The CDR3 coding sequence is TGCGCCAGCCCACCCCTGCTCCTCACAGGGCGTTTCTACAATGAGCAGTTCTTC.

Only one count was recorded for this clone. CDR3 DNA: TGTGCCAGCAGGACCTCCGGGACATACACCGGGGAGCTGTTTTTT. Residues: CASRTSGTYTGELFF. This chain links TRBV2 with TRBJ2-2, with D possibly matching TRBD1 (6 bases). V was pared by 6 bases and J by 3 bases, with 14 bases between. The V gene's germline CDR1 is SNHLY and CDR2 FYNNEI. This CDR3 has 15 residues.

The chain joins TRBV7-9 to TRBJ2-7; D might be TRBD1 (6 bases). The V end was cut by 4 bases, the J end by 5 bases, with 21 bases between. The CDR3 is 16 residues long. Per germline, CDR1 SEHNR and CDR2 FQNEAQ (reference sequence). The CDR3 bases are TGTGCCAGCAGCTCCGGCCAGGGGCGAGGCAAAAACGAGCAGTACTTC. Encoded protein: CASSSGQGRGKNEQYF.

The chain couples TRBV4-1 to TRBJ1-1, with a weak D call TRBD1 (6 bases). Germline loops: CDR1 MGHRA, CDR2 YSYEKL. The CDR3 totals 15 residues. The V end was cut by 2 bases, the J end by 1 base, with 11 bases between. In nucleotides, the CDR3 is TGCGCCAGCAGCCAATCCGGGACACGGAACACTGAAGCTTTCTTT. This encodes CASSQSGTRNTEAFF.

The V call is TRBV7-2, the J call TRBJ2-7; D remains unclear. This CDR3 has 14 residues. Between the trimmed V and J ends, which lost 1 base and 0 bases, there was a span of 7 bases. Looked up from germline, CDR1 is SGHTA and CDR2 is FQGNSA. The CDR3 protein is CASSLGTNSYEQYF. The CDR3 DNA is TGTGCCAGCAGCTTAGGGACCAACTCCTACGAGCAGTACTTC.

Regarding this clone: Other DNA sequences in this specimen translate into the identical CDR3. This rearrangement joins TRBV5-1 to TRBJ1-1; 10 bases fit TRBD1. With 4 bases clipped from V and 0 bases from J, the junction kept 3 bases outside the gene matches. The CDR3 totals 15 residues. Germline CDR1 is SGHRS and CDR2 is YFSETQ. This CDR3 is CASSPGQGLNTEAFF. CDR3 bases: TGCGCCAGCAGCCCGGGACAGGGGTTGAACACTGAAGCTTTCTTT.

The chain combines TRBV6-5 with TRBJ1-1, with D possibly TRBD1 on 5 matching bases. The V and J ends lost 5 bases and 0 bases respectively, with 10 bases between them. Looked up from germline, CDR1 is MNHEY and CDR2 is SVGAGI. This CDR3 is 14 amino acids long. As DNA, the CDR3 is TGTGCCAGCAGTAAGGGACTGCTGAACACTGAAGCTTTCTTT. It is translated as CASSKGLLNTEAFF.

The chain is built from TRBV28 and TRBJ2-7, with 9 bases lining up with TRBD1. V dropped 9 bases and J dropped 7; count of bases not matched to a gene: 10. Germline values: CDR1 MDHEN, CDR2 SYDVKM. This CDR3 is 13 amino acids long. The CDR3 region is CASTTGGSLEQYF. Here the CDR3 DNA reads TGTGCCAGTACCACAGGGGGCTCCTTGGAGCAGTACTTC.

About this clone: Within the sample, other DNA sequences also encode this same CDR3. V usage is TRBV18 and J usage is TRBJ2-1, with D unclear. CDR1 and CDR2 (germline): KGHSH, LQKENI. The CDR3 is made up of 12 amino acids. Trimming shortened V by 2 bases and J by 7 bases, and 6 bases separated the two germline ends. The CDR3 spells CASSPGVNEQFF. The CDR3 DNA sequence: TGTGCCAGCTCACCAGGGGTAAATGAGCAGTTCTTC.

The V call is TRBV28, the J call TRBJ1-1; D is ambiguous. The CDR3 consists of 15 residues. Trimming removed 6 bases at V and 7 bases at J, with 21 bases between. Germline-derived CDR1 and CDR2 are MDHEN and SYDVKM. CDR3 sequence reads: CASRPGNVQGYEAFF. In DNA, the CDR3 is TGTGCCAGCAGACCCGGGAATGTCCAAGGGTATGAAGCTTTCTTT.

This clone has more than one count but fewer than ten. V is TRBV5-1 and J is TRBJ1-2; 7 bases line up with TRBD1. V shed 0 bases and J 11 bases; nucleotides not matched to a gene: 4. The CDR3 sequence is 12 residues long. Germline CDR1 and CDR2: SGHRS and YFSETQ. DNA of the CDR3: TGCGCCAGCAGCTTGGGGGACAGCGGTTACACCTTC. Translating it yields CASSLGDSGYTF.

About this clone itself: The sample has other DNA sequences that encode this CDR3 too. The chain recombines TRBV6-5 with TRBJ1-5, with D unclear. Deletions cut 2 bases from V and 7 bases from J, with 9 bases between. This CDR3 comprises 13 residues. CDR1 is MNHEY and CDR2 is SVGAGI in the germline V gene. DNA for the CDR3: TGTGCCAGCAGTTACGGTGGGTCCCAGCCCCAGCATTTT. This codes for CASSYGGSQPQHF.

This chain uses TRBV29-1 with TRBJ2-2; the match to TRBD1 covers 11 bases. After removal of 7 bases from V and 4 bases from J, the junction contained 5 bases not matched to a gene. Germline V gene data show CDR1 as SQVTM and CDR2 as ANQGSEA. The CDR3 totals 14 residues. Written as DNA, the CDR3 is TGCAGCGGAAGGACAGGGGGCCTCACCGGGGAGCTGTTTTTT. It specifies CSGRTGGLTGELFF.

Only one count was recorded for this clone. J is TRBJ2-6 and V is TRBV7-9; no reliable D call. This CDR3 has 15 residues. In germline, CDR1 is SEHNR, CDR2 FQNEAQ (reference sequence). V shed 7 bases and J shed 2 bases, with 12 bases lying between them. The CDR3 coding sequence is TGTGCCAGCACCACCATAGCTGCTGGGGCCAACGTCCTGACTTTC. Translation: CASTTIAAGANVLTF.

This chain connects TRBV10-3 to TRBJ2-5; no clear D gene. The CDR3 runs to 12 residues. Germline V lookup: CDR1 ENHRY, CDR2 SYGVKD. Trimming removed 2 bases at V and 4 bases at J, with 5 bases between. CDR3 DNA: TGTGCCATCAGTGAGCTTCTAGAGACCCAGTACTTC. As protein: CAISELLETQYF.

The CDR3 here is CASSPLAPPDTQYF. CDR3 DNA sequence: TGTGCCAGCTCACCATTGGCCCCACCAGATACGCAGTATTTT. V and J are TRBV18 and TRBJ2-3; D is undetermined. V shed 2 bases and J shed 4 bases, with 10 bases lying between them. This CDR3 is built from 14 residues. The V gene's germline CDR1 is KGHSH and CDR2 LQKENI.

This clone appeared a single time. The chain employs TRBV19 and TRBJ1-2; 7 nucleotides line up with TRBD1. Trimming cost V 0 bases and J 4 bases; bases outside gene matches: 8. CDR1 LNHDA and CDR2 SQIVND come from the germline V gene (reference sequence). The CDR3 length is 16 residues. For the CDR3, the DNA is TGTGCCAGTAGTATAGAGGCGGACAGGATATCCTATGGCTACACCTTC. Its translation: CASSIEADRISYGYTF.

J is TRBJ2-1 and V is TRBV2; 9 bases fit TRBD2. CDR3 length: 13 residues. Germline CDR1 reads SNHLY; CDR2 reads FYNNEI. V was clipped by 2 bases and J by 7 bases; unmatched bases: 0. The CDR3 loop is CASSELAGNEQFF. The CDR3 DNA follows: TGTGCCAGCAGTGAACTAGCGGGGAATGAGCAGTTCTTC.